Included here is one T cell receptor (beta chain) sequence, with context. Its specific antigen is unknown. No base-level quality is on record; no much larger clone is a single base apart. Inclusive of the bounding cysteine and phenylalanine, the CDR3 is 15 residues long. The entry retains the CDR3 DNA only, 45 bases that are in frame from base 1. V is cut by 5 bases and J by 4 bases, and the space between the germline ends is 17 bases. Sequences MNHEY (CDR1) and SVGAGI (CDR2) are obtained from the germline V gene. The sample originates from a study of beta chain features in type 1 diabetes listed by TCRdb under 2018. In the study overall: Mean age, gender distribution, total cell number and subset yield were not different between patients and healthy donors. The study compared the TCRB repertoires of sorted circulating CD4+ T cell subsets in recently diagnosed type 1 diabetes patients with those in matched healthy donors. Regulatory and stem cell-like memory subsets were isolated from only 8 patients and roughly 8 healthy donors, whereas naive and central memory subsets came from all 28 donors. A total of roughly 99,000,000 sorted cells were examined across all samples, and the number of cells per subset was strongly correlated with RNA yield. Overall study results and their limits: A moderate but significant shortening of TCRB CDR3 length was observed in type 1 diabetes patients in all four CD4+ subsets. The naive, central memory and regulatory TCRB repertoires appeared to resemble one another more closely among patients than among healthy donors. PCR might favor shorter templates, but patient and control samples were amplified and corrected together, so any skew would affect both groups equally. Because cDNA was sequenced instead of genomic DNA, highly expressing activated cells could be over-represented, though the groups showed no difference in activation or CD3 levels. At VDJ recombination sites, patients with type 1 diabetes made fewer insertions and deleted more nucleotides, a pattern implying thymic rearrangement abnormalities. Only small numbers of individuals were included in the HLA sub-analyses, which left unresolved whether HLA type had any influence on TCRB rearrangement.

The entire isolated RNA was reverse transcribed using the High Capacity cDNA Reverse Transcription Kit, and thus expressed TCRB transcripts were sequenced. Naive, central memory and regulatory T cell samples underwent deep immunoSEQ sequencing, averaging roughly 3.5 million total reads per sample. Sorted cells were lysed in RLT buffer and RNA was extracted with DNase-treated RNeasy Micro or Mini kits, depending on cell number. To prevent cross-contamination, every cell subset was processed on its own, while patient and healthy donor samples were processed together. TCRB sequences were amplified from cDNA with the immunoSEQ multiplex PCR, producing 87-bp fragments spanning the CDR3 region. The amplicons were sequenced using the Illumina HiSeq platform. As for the original processing: PCR bias was corrected computationally using synthetic template baselines, and reads within Hamming distance 2 were collapsed, with unmergeable singletons discarded. Reads were aligned to IMGT to assign V, D and J genes, CDR3 length, and insertions or deletions at six rearrangement sites. Clonotype counts were normalized to sorted cell number within each subset before computing true diversity and Gini coefficients with the tcR R package. Repertoire sharing was quantified using the overlap coefficient calculated on TCRB nucleotide sequences. TCRdb took over this immuneACCESS table, retaining in-frame rearrangements with V and J assigned. Such tables are incomplete; in checked studies, under half of the missing clones stem from an unresolved V gene, and the remainder is unexplained. V and J calls and clone size are given by that table; D and trimming were obtained from the DNA. The sample table shows 130,000 or so clones, and 7.5% to 9.5% are seen once. The top ten constitute 0.7% to 0.85% of the sample.

Each donor gave one peripheral blood draw, around 100 mL on average, collected into heparinised tubes. A BD FACSAria II was used to sort naive, central memory, regulatory and stem cell-like memory CD4+ T cells with a panel that included CD45RO, CCR7, CD25, CD127, CD95 and CD27. All sorted populations exceeded 95% purity. PBMCs were separated immediately by Lymphoprep density gradient centrifugation and were stained directly, without being cultured. To minimize batch effects, samples were stained and sorted in pairs, one healthy donor with one patient per experiment. The chain couples TRBV6-5 to TRBJ2-5, and the D gene may be TRBD2, 6 bases matching. This clonotype was sampled from a man aged 30-40 years with type 1 diabetes. Sequenced material: central memory CD4+ T cells from blood. The CDR3 here reads CASSRMGGFPETQYF. At the DNA level, the sequence is TGTGCCAGCAGTCGGATGGGGGGTTTCCCAGAGACCCAGTACTTC.